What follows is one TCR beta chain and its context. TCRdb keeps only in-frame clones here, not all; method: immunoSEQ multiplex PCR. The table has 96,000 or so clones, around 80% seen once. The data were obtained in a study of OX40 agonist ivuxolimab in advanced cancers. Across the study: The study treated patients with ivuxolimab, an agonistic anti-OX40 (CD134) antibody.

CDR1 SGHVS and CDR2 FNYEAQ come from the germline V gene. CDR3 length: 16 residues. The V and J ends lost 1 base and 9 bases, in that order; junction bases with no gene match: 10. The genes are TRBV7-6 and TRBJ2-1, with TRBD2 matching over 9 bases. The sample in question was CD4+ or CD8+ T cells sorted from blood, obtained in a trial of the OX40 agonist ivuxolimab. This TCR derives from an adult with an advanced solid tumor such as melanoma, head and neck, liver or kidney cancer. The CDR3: CASSLGGSGSMGEQFF. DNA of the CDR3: TGTGCCAGCAGCTTAGGTGGTAGCGGGAGTATGGGTGAGCAGTTCTTC.